This T cell receptor (beta chain) was found in a study of cytomegalovirus exposure and HLA in healthy donors. In regard to this clone: What it binds is unknown.

Findings and caveats of the study: A few CMV-associated chains were confirmed in vitro to be specific for CMV antigens.

PCR involved 60 Vbeta and 13 Jbeta primers. Assay: immunoSEQ multiplex PCR; the TCRdb copy retains only in-frame clones and omits some. The repertoire shows tens of thousands of clones; the top ten hold 2.5% to 3%. CDR3 size: 14 residues. Looked up from germline, CDR1 is SGHVS and CDR2 is FNYEAQ. The ends lost 6 bases at V and 1 base at J; junction bases unmatched: 5. Material for sequencing was PBMCs. This clonotype originated in a man aged 35 to 55 in good health and CMV-seronegative. The V and J genes are TRBV7-6 and TRBJ1-1, with 7 bases aligning to TRBD1. CDR3 region: CASRWTGENTEAFF. The DNA for the CDR3 is TGTGCCAGCAGATGGACAGGAGAGAACACTGAAGCTTTCTTT.